The 9 T cell receptor beta chains in this list originate from one sample, sequenced in a study of T cells in Graves' hyperthyroidism and ophthalmopathy. RNA transcripts yielded amplified TCR beta CDR3 regions. An initial round of RT-PCR targeting the TCR CDR3 relied on the HTBI primer set. TCRdb called the multiplex PCR reads again in MiXCR, with one record for every CDR3 protein. This table has around 450,000 distinct CDR3 sequences, 15% to 19% appearing once. Sequenced input: blood. These receptors were collected from a woman aged 18-35 years with Graves' hyperthyroidism.

Details on this clonotype: The germline gene is not matched at one end of the junction; a read error may be the cause. This chain links TRBV9 with TRBJ2-1; D unresolved. CDR3 length equals 15 residues. Germline V lookup: CDR1 SGDLS, CDR2 YYNGEE. This CDR3 reads CASSVGGNRYNGQFF. The DNA for the CDR3 is TGTGCCAGCAGCGTAGGGGGTAACCGTTACAATGGGCAGTTCTTC.

At least ten counts were recorded for this clonotype. The CDR3 DNA reads TGTGCCAGCAGTGAAGGAACAGGGGGACACCGAAAACTGTTTTTT. Translating gives CASSEGTGGHRKLFF. The chain uses TRBV6-1 and TRBJ1-4; TRBD1 matches at 8 bases. CDR1 MNHNS and CDR2 SASEGT come from the germline V gene. The CDR3 loop spans 15 amino acids. V was pared by 1 base and J by 10 bases, with 8 bases of the junction left unmatched.

This clonotype was detected only a few times. The chain uses TRBV6-1 and TRBJ2-7; D gene uncertain. The CDR3 contains 14 residues. Between the trimmed V and J ends, which lost 4 bases and 5 bases, there was a span of 15 bases. Germline CDR1 MNHNS, CDR2 SASEGT. This CDR3 is CASSAIPWVDEQYF. The CDR3 region has the DNA TGTGCCAGCAGTGCAATCCCTTGGGTCGACGAGCAGTACTTC.

This clonotype was observed at least ten times. This chain joins TRBV30 and TRBJ2-7; TRBD1 aligns across 9 bases. Germline values: CDR1 GTSNPN, CDR2 SVGIG (reference sequence). Unmatched junction bases numbered 6, after V lost 2 bases and J lost 1 base. The CDR3 runs to 15 residues. As DNA, the CDR3 is TGTGCCTGGAGTCCTCCGACAGGGGGTTCCTACGAGCAGTACTTC. It codes for CAWSPPTGGSYEQYF.

This clonotype came up many times. The chain combines TRBV20-1 with TRBJ2-7, with 13 nucleotides matching TRBD2. The CDR3 is 16 amino acids. Looked up from germline, CDR1 is DFQATT and CDR2 is SNEGSKA (reference sequence). Trimming at V came to 6 bases and at J to 2 bases, leaving 10 bases not matched to a gene. The CDR3 DNA sequence: TGCAGTGCCGCTGGACTAGCGGGAGTTTTACCCTACGAGCAGTACTTC. This gives the protein CSAAGLAGVLPYEQYF.

This clonotype came up many times. The chain links TRBV15 to TRBJ1-5; tentative D call: TRBD1 (5 bases). The CDR3 is 17 residues long. Deletions cut 0 bases from V and 1 base from J, with 13 bases between. CDR1 and CDR2 (germline): LNHNV, YYDKDF (reference sequence). CDR3 bases: TGTGCCACCAGCAGAGATCGGGGGGAAGGGAGCAATCAGCCCCAGCATTTT. Protein sequence: CATSRDRGEGSNQPQHF.

A remark on this clonotype: A much more abundant neighbour one base away suggests this may be a read error. The V gene is TRBV18, the J gene TRBJ2-1; 7 bases line up with TRBD2. CDR1 KGHSH and CDR2 LQKENI come from the germline V gene. The CDR3 runs 14 residues. V shed 5 bases, J shed 8 bases, and the junction held 9 bases outside the gene matches. CDR3 sequence reads: CASSRSSGYDEQFF. For the CDR3, the DNA is TGTGCCAGCTCAAGGTCTAGCGGTTACGATGAGCAGTTCTTC. Together with reference TRBV18 and TRBJ2-1, the CDR3 gives the full variable domain: NAGVMQNPRHLVRRRGQEARLRCSPMKGHSHVYWYRQLPEEGLKFMVYLQKENIIDESGMPKERFSAEFPKEGPSILRIQQVVRGDSAAYFCASSRSSGYDEQFFGPGTRLTVL.

The rearrangement links TRBV19 to TRBJ1-3; D may be TRBD1 (6 bases). Germline V gene lookup returns CDR1 LNHDA and CDR2 SQIVND (reference sequence). There are 15 residues in the CDR3. Trimming took 5 bases from V and 0 from J, leaving 11 bases between them. The chain's CDR3 is CASSEQGVSGNTIYF. The CDR3 region has the DNA TGTGCCAGTAGTGAACAGGGTGTCTCTGGAAACACCATATATTTT.

This clonotype showed up many times. V is TRBV2 and J is TRBJ1-2; TRBD1 matches at 9 bases. Germline V lookup: CDR1 SNHLY, CDR2 FYNNEI. V shed 9 bases and J 6 bases; nucleotides not matched to a gene: 8. The CDR3 runs to 13 residues. CDR3 sequence: CASTGGAYDGYTF. DNA for the CDR3: TGTGCCAGTACAGGGGGCGCATACGATGGCTACACCTTC.